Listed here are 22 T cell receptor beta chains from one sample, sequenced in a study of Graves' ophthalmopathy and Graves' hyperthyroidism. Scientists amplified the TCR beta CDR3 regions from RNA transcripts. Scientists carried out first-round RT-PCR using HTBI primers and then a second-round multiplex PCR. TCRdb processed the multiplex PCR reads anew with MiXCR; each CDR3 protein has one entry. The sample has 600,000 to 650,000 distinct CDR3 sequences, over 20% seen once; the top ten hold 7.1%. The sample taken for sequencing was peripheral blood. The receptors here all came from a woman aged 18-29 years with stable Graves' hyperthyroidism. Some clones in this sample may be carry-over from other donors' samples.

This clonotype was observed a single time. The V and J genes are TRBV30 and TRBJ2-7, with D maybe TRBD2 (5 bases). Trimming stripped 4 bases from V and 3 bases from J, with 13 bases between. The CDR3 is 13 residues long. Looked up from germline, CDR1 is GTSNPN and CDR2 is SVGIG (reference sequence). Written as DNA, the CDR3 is TGTGCCTGGACCCGCGGGCAGGTCTACGAGCAGTACTTC. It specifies CAWTRGQVYEQYF.

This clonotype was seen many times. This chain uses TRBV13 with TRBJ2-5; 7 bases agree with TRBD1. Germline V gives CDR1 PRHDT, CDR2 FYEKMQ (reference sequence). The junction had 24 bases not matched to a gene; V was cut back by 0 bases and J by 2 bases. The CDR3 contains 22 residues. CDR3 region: CASSLGGPFSALTGQEQETQYF. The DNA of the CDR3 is TGTGCCAGCAGCTTAGGGGGCCCCTTTTCAGCTCTGACCGGACAGGAGCAAGAGACCCAGTACTTC.

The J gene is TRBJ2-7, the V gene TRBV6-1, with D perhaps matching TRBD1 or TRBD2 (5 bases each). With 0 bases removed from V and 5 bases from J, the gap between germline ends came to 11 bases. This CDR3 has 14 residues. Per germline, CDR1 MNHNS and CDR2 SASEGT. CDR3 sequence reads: CASSEAGPDHEQYF. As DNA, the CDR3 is TGTGCCAGCAGTGAAGCGGGACCGGACCACGAGCAGTACTTC.

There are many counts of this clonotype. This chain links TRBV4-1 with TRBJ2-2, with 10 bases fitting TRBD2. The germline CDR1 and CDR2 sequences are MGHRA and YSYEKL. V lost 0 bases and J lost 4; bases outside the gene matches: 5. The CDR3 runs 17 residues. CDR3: CASSQEGASGGTGELFF. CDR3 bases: TGCGCCAGCAGCCAAGAAGGGGCTAGCGGGGGCACCGGGGAGCTGTTTTTT.

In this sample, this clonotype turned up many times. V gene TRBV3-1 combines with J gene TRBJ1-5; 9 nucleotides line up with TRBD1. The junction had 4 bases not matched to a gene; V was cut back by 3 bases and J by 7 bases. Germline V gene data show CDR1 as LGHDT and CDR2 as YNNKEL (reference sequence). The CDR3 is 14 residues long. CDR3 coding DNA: TGTGCCAGCAGCCAGGGACAGGGAGTACAGCCCCAGCATTTT. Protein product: CASSQGQGVQPQHF.

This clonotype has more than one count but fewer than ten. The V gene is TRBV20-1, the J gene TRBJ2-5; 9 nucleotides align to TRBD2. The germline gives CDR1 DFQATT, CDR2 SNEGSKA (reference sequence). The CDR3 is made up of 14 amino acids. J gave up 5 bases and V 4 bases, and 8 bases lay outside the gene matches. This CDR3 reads CSATSGDRWETQYF. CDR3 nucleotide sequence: TGCAGTGCTACTAGCGGGGATCGTTGGGAGACCCAGTACTTC.

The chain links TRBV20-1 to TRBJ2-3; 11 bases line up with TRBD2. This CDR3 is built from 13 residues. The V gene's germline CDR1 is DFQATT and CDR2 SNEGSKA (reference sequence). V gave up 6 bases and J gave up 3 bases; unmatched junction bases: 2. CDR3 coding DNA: TGCAGTGCGAGACTAGCGGGAACAGATACGCAGTATTTT. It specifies CSARLAGTDTQYF.

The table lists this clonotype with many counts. In nucleotides, the CDR3 is TGCAGTGCTAGAGCGGGGGGCTTCTTGCTGGGGGGCAATCAGCCCCAGCATTTT. It translates to CSARAGGFLLGGNQPQHF. This chain joins TRBV20-1 and TRBJ1-5; TRBD1 might be the D (6 bases). The CDR3 has 18 residues. Germline V gene data show CDR1 as DFQATT and CDR2 as SNEGSKA (reference sequence). The V and J ends lost 1 base and 2 bases respectively, with 21 bases between them.

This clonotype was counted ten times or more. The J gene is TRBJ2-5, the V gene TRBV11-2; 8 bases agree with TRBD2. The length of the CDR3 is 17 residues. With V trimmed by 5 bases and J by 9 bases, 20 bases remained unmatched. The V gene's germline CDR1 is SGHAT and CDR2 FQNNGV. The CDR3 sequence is CASSPPGGRTSWGAQYF. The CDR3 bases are TGTGCCAGCAGCCCCCCGGGCGGGAGGACATCCTGGGGGGCCCAGTACTTC.

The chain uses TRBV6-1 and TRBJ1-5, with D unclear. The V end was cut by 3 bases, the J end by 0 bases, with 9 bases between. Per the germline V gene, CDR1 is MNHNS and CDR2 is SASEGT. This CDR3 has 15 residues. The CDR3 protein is CASSDQKYSNQPQHF. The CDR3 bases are TGTGCCAGCAGTGATCAGAAATATAGCAATCAGCCCCAGCATTTT.

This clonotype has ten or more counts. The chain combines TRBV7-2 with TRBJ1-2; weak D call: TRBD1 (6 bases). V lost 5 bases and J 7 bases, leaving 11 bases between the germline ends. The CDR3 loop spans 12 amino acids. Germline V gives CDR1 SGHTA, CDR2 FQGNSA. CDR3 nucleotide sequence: TGTGCCAGCAGCCAACAGGGTAGTGGCTACACCTTC. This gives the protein CASSQQGSGYTF.

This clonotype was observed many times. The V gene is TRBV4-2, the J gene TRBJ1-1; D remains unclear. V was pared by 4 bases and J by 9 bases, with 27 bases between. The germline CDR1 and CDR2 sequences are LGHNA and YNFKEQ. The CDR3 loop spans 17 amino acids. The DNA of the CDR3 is TGTGCCAGCAGCCGGAGATACCCTCGGGGATCTTTTGGACAAGCTTTCTTT. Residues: CASSRRYPRGSFGQAFF.

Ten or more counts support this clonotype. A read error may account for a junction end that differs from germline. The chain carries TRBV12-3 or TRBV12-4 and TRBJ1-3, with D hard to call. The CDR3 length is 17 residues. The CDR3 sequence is CASSLGAGIISGNTIYF. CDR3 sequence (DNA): TGTGCCAGCAGTTTAGGGGCAGGTATTATCTCTGGAAACACTATATATTTT.

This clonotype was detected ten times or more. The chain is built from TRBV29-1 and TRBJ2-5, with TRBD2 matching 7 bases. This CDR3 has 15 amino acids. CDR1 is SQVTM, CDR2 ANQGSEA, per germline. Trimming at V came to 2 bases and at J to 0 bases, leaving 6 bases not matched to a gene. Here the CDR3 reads CSVELAVGYQETQYF. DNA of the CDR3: TGCAGCGTTGAACTAGCGGTGGGGTACCAAGAGACCCAGTACTTC.

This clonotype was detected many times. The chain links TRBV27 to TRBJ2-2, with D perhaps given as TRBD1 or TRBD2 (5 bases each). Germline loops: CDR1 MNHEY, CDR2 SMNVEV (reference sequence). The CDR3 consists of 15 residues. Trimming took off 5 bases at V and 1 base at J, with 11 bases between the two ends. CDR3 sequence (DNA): TGTGCCAGCAGTCAGGGACGGATGAACACCGGGGAGCTGTTTTTT. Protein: CASSQGRMNTGELFF.

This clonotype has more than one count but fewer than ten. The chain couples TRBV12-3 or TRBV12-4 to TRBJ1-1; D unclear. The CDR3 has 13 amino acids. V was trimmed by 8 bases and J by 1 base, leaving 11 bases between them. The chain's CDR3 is CASRGAANTEAFF. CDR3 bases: TGTGCCAGCCGAGGTGCGGCGAACACTGAAGCTTTCTTT.

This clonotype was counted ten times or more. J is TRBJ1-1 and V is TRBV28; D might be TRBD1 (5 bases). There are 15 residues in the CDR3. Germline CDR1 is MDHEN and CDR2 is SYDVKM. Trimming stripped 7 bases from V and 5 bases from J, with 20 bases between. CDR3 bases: TGTGCCAGCATAGGGGCGGTTATTTTCGCGACTGAAGCTTTCTTT. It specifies CASIGAVIFATEAFF.

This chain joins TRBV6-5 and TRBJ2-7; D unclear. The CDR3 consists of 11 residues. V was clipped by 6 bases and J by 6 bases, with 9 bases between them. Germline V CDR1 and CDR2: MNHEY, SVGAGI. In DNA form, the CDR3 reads TGTGCCAGCAGCTTACAAATCGAGCAGTACTTC. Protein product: CASSLQIEQYF.

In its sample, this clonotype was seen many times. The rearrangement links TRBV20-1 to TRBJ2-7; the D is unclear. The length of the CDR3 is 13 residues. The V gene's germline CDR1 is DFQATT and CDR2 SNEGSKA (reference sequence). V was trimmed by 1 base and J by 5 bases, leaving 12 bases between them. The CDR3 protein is CSARGLRRNEQYF. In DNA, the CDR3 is TGCAGTGCTAGAGGGCTGCGTAGGAACGAGCAGTACTTC.

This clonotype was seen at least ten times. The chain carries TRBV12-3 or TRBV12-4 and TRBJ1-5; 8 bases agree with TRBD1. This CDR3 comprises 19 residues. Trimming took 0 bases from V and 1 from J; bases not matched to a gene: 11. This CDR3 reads CASSLAPGPRTGSNQPQHF. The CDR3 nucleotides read TGTGCCAGCAGTTTAGCGCCTGGACCAAGGACAGGGAGCAATCAGCCCCAGCATTTT.

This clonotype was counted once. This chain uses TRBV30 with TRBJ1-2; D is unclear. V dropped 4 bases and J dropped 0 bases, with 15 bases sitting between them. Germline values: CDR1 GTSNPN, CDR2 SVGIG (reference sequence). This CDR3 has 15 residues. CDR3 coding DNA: TGTGCCTGGATGCCCAGGCTCCGATCTAACTATGGCTACACCTTC. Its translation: CAWMPRLRSNYGYTF. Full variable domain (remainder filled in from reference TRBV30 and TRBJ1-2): SQTIHQWPATLVQPVGSPLSLECTVEGTSNPNLYWYRQAAGRGLQLLFYSVGIGQISSEVPQNLSASRPQDRQFILSSKKLLLSDSGFYLCAWMPRLRSNYGYTFGSGTRLTVV.

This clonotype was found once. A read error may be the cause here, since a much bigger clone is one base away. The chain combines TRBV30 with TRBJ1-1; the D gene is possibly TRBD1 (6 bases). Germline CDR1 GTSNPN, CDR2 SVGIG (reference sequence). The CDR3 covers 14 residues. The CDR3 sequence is CAWVSLTGGTESFF. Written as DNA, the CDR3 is TGTGCCTGGGTAAGCCTGACAGGAGGGACTGAATCTTTCTTT.